A single T cell receptor (beta chain) is shown here with its context. Antigen specificity is unknown. The sample is drawn from a study of T cells in localized non-small cell lung cancer. This table comes from immunoSEQ multiplex PCR, and its TCRdb copy is limited to in-frame clones, with some not included. The sample lists about 52,000 clones, over 60% occurring once. Whole-study findings and limits: Uninvolved adjacent lung showed higher T cell clonality than tumor.

The sequence came from a woman aged 40-75 years with stage II lung adenocarcinoma. This material consisted of PBMCs, taken before any cancer treatment.

DNA of the CDR3: TGTGCCAGCAGTGAAGTAGGCAGATCCTACGAGCAGTACTTC. Translated, it gives CASSEVGRSYEQYF. The genes are TRBV6-1 and TRBJ2-7; unclear D gene. Per the germline V gene, CDR1 is MNHNS and CDR2 is SASEGT. V was pared by 1 base and J by 1 base, with 8 bases between. This CDR3 is built from 14 residues.